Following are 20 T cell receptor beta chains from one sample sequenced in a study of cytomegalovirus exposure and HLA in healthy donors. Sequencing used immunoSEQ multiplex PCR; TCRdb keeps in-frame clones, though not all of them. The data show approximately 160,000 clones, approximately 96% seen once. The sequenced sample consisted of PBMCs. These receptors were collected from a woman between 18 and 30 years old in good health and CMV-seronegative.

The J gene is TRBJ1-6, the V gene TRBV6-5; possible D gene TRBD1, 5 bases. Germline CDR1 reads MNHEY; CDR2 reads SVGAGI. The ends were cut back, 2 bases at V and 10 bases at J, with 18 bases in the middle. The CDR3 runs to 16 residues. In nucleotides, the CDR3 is TGTGCCAGCAGTTACGGAGTAGGGGAGGTAGGATCACCCCTCCACTTT. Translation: CASSYGVGEVGSPLHF.

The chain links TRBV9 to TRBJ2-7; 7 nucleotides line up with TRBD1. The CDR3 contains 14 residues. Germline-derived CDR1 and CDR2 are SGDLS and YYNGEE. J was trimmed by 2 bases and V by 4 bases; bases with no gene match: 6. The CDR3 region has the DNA TGTGCCAGCAGCCCCCGGGACAGACCCTACGAGCAGTACTTC. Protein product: CASSPRDRPYEQYF. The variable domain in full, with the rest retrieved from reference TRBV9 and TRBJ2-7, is DSGVTQTPKHLITATGQRVTLRCSPRSGDLSVYWYQQSLDQGLQFLIQYYNGEERAKGNILERFSAQQFPDLHSELNLSSLELGDSALYFCASSPRDRPYEQYFGPGTRLTVT.

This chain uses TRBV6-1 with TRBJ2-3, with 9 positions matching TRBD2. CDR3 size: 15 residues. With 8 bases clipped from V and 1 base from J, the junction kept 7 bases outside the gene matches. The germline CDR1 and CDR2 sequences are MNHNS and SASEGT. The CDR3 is CASLRLAVGTDTQYF. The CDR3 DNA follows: TGTGCCAGCCTAAGACTAGCGGTGGGCACAGATACGCAGTATTTT.

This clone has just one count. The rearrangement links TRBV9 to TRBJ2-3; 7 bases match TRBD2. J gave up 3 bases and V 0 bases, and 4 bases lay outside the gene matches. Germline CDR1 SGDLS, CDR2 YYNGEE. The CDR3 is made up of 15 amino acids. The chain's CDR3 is CASSVGSGLTDTQYF. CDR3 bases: TGTGCCAGCAGCGTAGGTAGCGGGCTAACAGATACGCAGTATTTT.

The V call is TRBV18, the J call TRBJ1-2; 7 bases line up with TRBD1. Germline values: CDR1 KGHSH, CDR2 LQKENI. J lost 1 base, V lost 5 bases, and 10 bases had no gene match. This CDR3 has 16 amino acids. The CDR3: CASSEGTTGINYGYTF. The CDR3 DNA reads TGTGCCAGCTCAGAAGGGACGACAGGGATTAACTATGGCTACACCTTC. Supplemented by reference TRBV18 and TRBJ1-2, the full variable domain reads NAGVMQNPRHLVRRRGQEARLRCSPMKGHSHVYWYRQLPEEGLKFMVYLQKENIIDESGMPKERFSAEFPKEGPSILRIQQVVRGDSAAYFCASSEGTTGINYGYTFGSGTRLTVV.

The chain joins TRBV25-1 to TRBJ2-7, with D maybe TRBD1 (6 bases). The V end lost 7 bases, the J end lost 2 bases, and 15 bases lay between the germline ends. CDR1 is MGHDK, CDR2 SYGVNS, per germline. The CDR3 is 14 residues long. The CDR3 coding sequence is TGTGCCAGCAACCCACAGGGTGCCCCCTACGAGCAGTACTTC. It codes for CASNPQGAPYEQYF.

The CDR3 loop is CASSLATGDGYTF. The CDR3 region has the DNA TGTGCCAGCAGTTTGGCGACAGGGGATGGCTACACCTTC. J is TRBJ1-2 and V is TRBV27, with TRBD1 matching over 8 bases. The CDR3 is made up of 13 amino acids. The V gene end was trimmed by 3 bases and the J gene end by 6 bases; junction bases not matched to a gene: 3. Germline V CDR1 and CDR2: MNHEY, SMNVEV (reference sequence).

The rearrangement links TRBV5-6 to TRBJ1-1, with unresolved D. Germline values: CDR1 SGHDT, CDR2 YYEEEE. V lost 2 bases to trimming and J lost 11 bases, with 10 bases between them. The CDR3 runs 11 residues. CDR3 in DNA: TGTGCCAGCAGCTTTCGGGGTTCGGCTTTCTTT. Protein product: CASSFRGSAFF.

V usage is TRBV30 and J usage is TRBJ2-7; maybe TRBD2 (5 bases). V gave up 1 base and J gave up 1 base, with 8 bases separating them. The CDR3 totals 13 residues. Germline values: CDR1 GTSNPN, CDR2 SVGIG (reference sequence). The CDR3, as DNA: TGTGCCTGGAGTGCGGGGTTATCCTACGAGCAGTACTTC. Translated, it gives CAWSAGLSYEQYF.

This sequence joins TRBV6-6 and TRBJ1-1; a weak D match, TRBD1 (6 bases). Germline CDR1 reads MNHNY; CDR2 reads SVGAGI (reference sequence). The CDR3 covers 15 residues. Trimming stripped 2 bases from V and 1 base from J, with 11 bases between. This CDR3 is CASSYATGRNTEAFF. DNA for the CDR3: TGTGCCAGCAGTTACGCCACAGGGCGGAACACTGAAGCTTTCTTT.

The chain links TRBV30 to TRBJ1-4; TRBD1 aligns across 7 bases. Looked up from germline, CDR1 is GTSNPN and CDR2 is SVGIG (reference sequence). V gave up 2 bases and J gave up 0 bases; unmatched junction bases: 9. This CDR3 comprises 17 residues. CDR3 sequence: CAWSTGTADSTNEKLFF. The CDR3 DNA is TGTGCCTGGAGTACCGGGACAGCTGATTCAACTAATGAAAAACTGTTTTTT.

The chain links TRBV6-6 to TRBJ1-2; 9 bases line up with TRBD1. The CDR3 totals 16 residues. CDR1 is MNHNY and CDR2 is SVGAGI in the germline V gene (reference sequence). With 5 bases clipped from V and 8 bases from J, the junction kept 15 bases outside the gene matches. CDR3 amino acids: CASSASPGQGSGGYTF. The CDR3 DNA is TGTGCCAGCAGTGCATCTCCGGGACAGGGCAGCGGCGGCTACACCTTC.

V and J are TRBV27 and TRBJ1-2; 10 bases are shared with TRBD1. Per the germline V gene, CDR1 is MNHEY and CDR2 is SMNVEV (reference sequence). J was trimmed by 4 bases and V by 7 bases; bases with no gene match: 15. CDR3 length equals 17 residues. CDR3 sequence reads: CASTHKPGQGRFYGYTF. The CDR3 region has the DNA TGTGCCAGCACCCATAAGCCGGGACAGGGGAGATTCTATGGCTACACCTTC.

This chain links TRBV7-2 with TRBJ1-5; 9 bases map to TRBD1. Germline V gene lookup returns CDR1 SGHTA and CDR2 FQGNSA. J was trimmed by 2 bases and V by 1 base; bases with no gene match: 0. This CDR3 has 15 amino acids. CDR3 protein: CASSLGTGGNQPQHF. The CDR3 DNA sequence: TGTGCCAGCAGCTTAGGGACAGGGGGCAATCAGCCCCAGCATTTT. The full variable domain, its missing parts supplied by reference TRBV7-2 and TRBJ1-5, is GAGVSQSPSNKVTEKGKDVELRCDPISGHTALYWYRQSLGQGLEFLIYFQGNSAPDKSGLPSDRFSAERTGGSVSTLTIQRTQQEDSAVYLCASSLGTGGNQPQHFGDGTRLSIL.

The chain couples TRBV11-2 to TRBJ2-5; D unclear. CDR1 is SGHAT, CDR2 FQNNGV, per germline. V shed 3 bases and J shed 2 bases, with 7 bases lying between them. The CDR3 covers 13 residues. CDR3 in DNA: TGTGCCAGCAGCTTTGGCTGGCAAGAGACCCAGTACTTC. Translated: CASSFGWQETQYF.

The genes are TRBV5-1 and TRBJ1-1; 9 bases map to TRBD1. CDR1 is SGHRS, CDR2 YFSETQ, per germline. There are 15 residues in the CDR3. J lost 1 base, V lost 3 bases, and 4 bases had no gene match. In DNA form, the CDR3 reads TGCGCCAGCAGCTCGGACAGGGGCGGGAACACTGAAGCTTTCTTT. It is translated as CASSSDRGGNTEAFF.

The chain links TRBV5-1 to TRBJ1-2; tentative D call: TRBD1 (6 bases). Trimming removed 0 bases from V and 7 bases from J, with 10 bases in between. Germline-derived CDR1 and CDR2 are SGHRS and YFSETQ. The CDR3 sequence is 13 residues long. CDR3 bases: TGCGCCAGCAGCTTGGAACAGGGTTTTGGCTACACCTTC. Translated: CASSLEQGFGYTF.

CDR3 sequence reads: CASSSAEDGYTF. The CDR3 bases are TGTGCCAGCAGTTCAGCGGAGGATGGCTACACCTTC. The chain links TRBV6-6 to TRBJ1-2; D gene ambiguous. This CDR3 spans 12 amino acids. V was shortened by 4 bases and J by 6 bases, with 9 bases between the two germline ends. Germline assignment: CDR1 MNHNY and CDR2 SVGAGI (reference sequence).

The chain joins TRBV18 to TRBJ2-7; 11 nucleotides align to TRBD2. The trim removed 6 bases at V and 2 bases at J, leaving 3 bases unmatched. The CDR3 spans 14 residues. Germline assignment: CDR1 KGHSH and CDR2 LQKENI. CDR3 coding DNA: TGTGCCAGCTCTATAGCGGGGGGGACCTACGAGCAGTACTTC. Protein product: CASSIAGGTYEQYF.

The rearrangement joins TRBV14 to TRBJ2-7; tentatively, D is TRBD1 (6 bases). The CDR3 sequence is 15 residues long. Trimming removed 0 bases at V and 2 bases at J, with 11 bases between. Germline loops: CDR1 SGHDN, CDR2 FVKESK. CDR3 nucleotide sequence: TGTGCCAGCAGCCAAGAGGTGAGGGGGACCTACGAGCAGTACTTC. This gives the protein CASSQEVRGTYEQYF.